This entry features one TCR beta chain sequence. Its antigen is still unknown. Germline V CDR1 and CDR2: SGHTA, FQGTGA. The CDR3 sequence is 13 residues long. Trimming left V 5 bases short and J 9 bases short, with 14 bases between. The protocol was immunoSEQ multiplex PCR, while the TCRdb copy is restricted to in-frame clones and leaves out a portion. The sample has 50,000 or so clones; roughly 90% are singletons. This entry belongs to a study of PD-1 blockade in classical Hodgkin lymphoma. Findings of the study overall: Baseline diversity in complete responders resembled that of newly diagnosed patients. Significant TCR diversity gains by C4D1 occurred in CD4+ but not CD8+ cells.

The patients all showed relapse after autologous stem cell transplantation, while their brentuximab vedotin exposure varied. Best outcomes ranged across complete response, partial response and progressive disease. The chain is built from TRBV7-3 and TRBJ2-1; D is possibly TRBD2 (5 bases). The TCR was taken from a human donor with classical Hodgkin lymphoma. The sequencing here drew on peripheral blood mononuclear cells (PBMCs), taken before the second cycle of nivolumab. The chain's CDR3 is CASSKLEGVEQFF. The CDR3 nucleotides are TGTGCCAGCAGCAAATTAGAGGGTGTTGAGCAGTTCTTC.